This paragraph covers one T cell receptor (beta chain) sequence. This clonotype was counted between two and nine times. Its antigen is not yet known. Base qualities are missing; no much larger clone stands one base away. The germline V gene (reference sequence) provides CDR1 MNHEY and CDR2 SMNVEV. V loses 6 bases of germline sequence and J loses 1 base, and the interval between the two ends is 24 bases. The CDR3 sequence holds 18 residues, the cysteine and phenylalanine included. Only CDR3 DNA remains: 54 bases, in frame from the first base. The sample belongs to a study of tumor-infiltrating lymphocytes in oesophageal squamous cell carcinoma listed by TCRdb under 2016. Libraries were made using PCR. Sequencing was carried out with an Illumina HiSeq 2000. TCRdb passed the public sequencing reads through fastp at Q25 and MiXCR, retaining productive beta sequences. Each CDR3 protein appears once, grouped with its most common genes and DNA. The sample table records roughly 19,000 distinct CDR3 sequences; over 40% of these occur just once. The ten largest clones capture 8% to 11% of the sample.

The chain is encoded by TRBV27 joined to TRBJ2-5; TRBD2 is a weak D gene call, 6 bases matching. The TCR comes from a male donor with esophageal squamous cell carcinoma. Sequenced input: normal esophageal tissue next to the tumor. The nucleotides read TGTGCCAGCAGCTTAGGCCCAGGGACTCAACAAACCCAAGAGACCCAGTACTTC. Its translation reads: CASSLGPGTQQTQETQYF.